The 20 T cell receptor beta chains reported below all come from one sample, sequenced in a study of cytomegalovirus exposure and HLA in healthy donors listed by TCRdb under 2017. The library was prepared using the immunoSEQ multiplex PCR assay. A mixture of 60 forward primers for TCR Vbeta segments and 13 reverse primers for TCR Jbeta segments was used in the multiplex PCR. TCRdb took this table from immuneACCESS and kept in-frame rearrangements with V and J called. Such tables lack part of the clones; where checked against another copy, unresolved V genes explain under half of the gap, and the rest is unexplained. For this sample the table gives around 150,000 clones, of which approximately 85% were detected only once. The ten largest clones represent about 9.3% of the sample. Material for sequencing was PBMCs. All receptors derive from a young man in good health and CMV-seropositive.

This clone was seen more than once but under ten times. The chain recombines TRBV7-9 with TRBJ1-2; 8 nucleotides match TRBD1. The CDR3 extends over 17 amino acids. With 5 bases clipped from V and 6 bases from J, the junction kept 17 bases outside the gene matches. Per the germline V gene, CDR1 is SEHNR and CDR2 is FQNEAQ (reference sequence). The DNA for the CDR3 is TGTGCCAGCAGCCCCCACCGCCGGGACAGGACGTTTGATGGCTACACCTTC. This gives the protein CASSPHRRDRTFDGYTF.

This rearrangement joins TRBV28 to TRBJ1-1; D gene uncertain. Germline CDR1 MDHEN, CDR2 SYDVKM. This CDR3 is 14 amino acids long. V lost 2 bases to trimming and J lost 6 bases, with 13 bases between them. This chain's CDR3 is CASSLNRYVAEAFF. As DNA, the CDR3 is TGTGCCAGCAGTTTAAATCGGTATGTGGCTGAAGCTTTCTTT.

The J gene is TRBJ2-7, the V gene TRBV6-5; 10 bases align to TRBD2. The length of the CDR3 is 11 residues. V dropped 7 bases and J dropped 6; count of bases not matched to a gene: 0. Germline V gene data show CDR1 as MNHEY and CDR2 as SVGAGI. This CDR3 reads CASKRGGEQYF. The DNA of the CDR3 is TGTGCCAGCAAGCGGGGGGGCGAGCAGTACTTC.

This clone has more than one count but fewer than ten. The rearrangement uses TRBV11-2 and TRBJ2-7; TRBD1 aligns across 9 bases. With 3 bases clipped from V and 1 base from J, the junction kept 10 bases outside the gene matches. Germline lookup yields CDR1 SGHAT and CDR2 FQNNGV. There are 17 residues in the CDR3. Written as DNA, the CDR3 is TGTGCCAGCAGCTTCTCCTGGTATGACAGGGGGTCCTACGAGCAGTACTTC. This encodes CASSFSWYDRGSYEQYF. The complete variable domain, with remaining parts taken from reference TRBV11-2 and TRBJ2-7, reads EAGVAQSPRYKIIEKRQSVAFWCNPISGHATLYWYQQILGQGPKLLIQFQNNGVVDDSQLPKDRFSAERLKGVDSTLKIQPAKLEDSAVYLCASSFSWYDRGSYEQYFGPGTRLTVT.

The chain joins TRBV5-4 to TRBJ2-2; a weak D match, TRBD2 (5 bases). This CDR3 is 12 amino acids long. V was shortened by 7 bases and J by 3 bases, with 7 bases between the two germline ends. CDR1 is SGHNT, CDR2 YYREEE, per germline (reference sequence). The CDR3 sequence is CASQRDTGELFF. CDR3 bases: TGTGCCAGCCAGAGGGACACCGGGGAGCTGTTTTTT.

This chain uses TRBV9 with TRBJ2-1; the D gene is possibly TRBD2 (6 bases). This CDR3 contains 18 residues. Trimming took off 7 bases at V and 0 bases at J, with 23 bases between the two ends. Germline CDR1 reads SGDLS; CDR2 reads YYNGEE. The CDR3 DNA reads as TGTGCCAGCTCGGGCGGGACCTGGCCATCGAGCTCCTACAATGAGCAGTTCTTC. As protein: CASSGGTWPSSSYNEQFF. The variable domain in full, with the rest retrieved from reference TRBV9 and TRBJ2-1, is DSGVTQTPKHLITATGQRVTLRCSPRSGDLSVYWYQQSLDQGLQFLIQYYNGEERAKGNILERFSAQQFPDLHSELNLSSLELGDSALYFCASSGGTWPSSSYNEQFFGPGTRLTVL.

This chain joins TRBV7-2 and TRBJ2-5; 9 bases are shared with TRBD2. V shed 3 bases, J shed 5 bases, and the junction held 16 bases outside the gene matches. The CDR3 consists of 18 residues. Germline-derived CDR1 and CDR2 are SGHTA and FQGNSA. The CDR3 protein is CASSLSSGATKRGETQYF. CDR3 coding DNA: TGTGCCAGCAGCTTGTCTAGCGGGGCTACGAAGAGGGGGGAGACCCAGTACTTC.

The chain combines TRBV11-2 with TRBJ2-5; TRBD1 aligns across 12 bases. The CDR3 length is 16 residues. The germline CDR1 and CDR2 sequences are SGHAT and FQNNGV. V was pared by 5 bases and J by 5 bases, with 9 bases of the junction left unmatched. In DNA, the CDR3 is TGTGCCAGCAGCCGACCCGGGACAGGGGGCTGGGAGACCCAGTACTTC. It specifies CASSRPGTGGWETQYF.

V is TRBV7-2 and J is TRBJ2-4; TRBD2 is a possible D gene (6 bases). Germline values: CDR1 SGHTA, CDR2 FQGNSA. V shed 0 bases and J shed 1 base, with 13 bases lying between them. This CDR3 is built from 17 residues. The CDR3 sequence: CASSLAASGVAKNIQYF. The CDR3 nucleotides are TGTGCCAGCAGCTTAGCGGCCTCGGGGGTGGCCAAAAACATTCAGTACTTC.

V and J are TRBV27 and TRBJ2-1, with D possibly TRBD1 on 6 matching bases. Deletions cut 5 bases from V and 2 bases from J, with 13 bases between. Germline V CDR1 and CDR2: MNHEY, SMNVEV (reference sequence). The CDR3 has 15 residues. In nucleotides, the CDR3 is TGTGCCAGCAGTCCTACAGGGATCACCTACAATGAGCAGTTCTTC. It yields the protein CASSPTGITYNEQFF.

The chain couples TRBV21-1 to TRBJ2-7; the table's D call of TRBD1 was not tested on the DNA. TRBV21-1 is a pseudogene segment. This CDR3 has 15 residues. The CDR3 sequence is CASSNNRPQTYEQYF. The CDR3 nucleotides read TGTGCCAGCAGCAACAACAGGCCTCAGACCTACGAGCAGTACTTC.

Points on this clone: This same CDR3 is encoded by further DNA sequences in the sample. The rearrangement uses TRBV21-1 and TRBJ1-5; the D call in the table, TRBD1, was not verified against the DNA. TRBV21-1 is classified as a pseudogene. The CDR3 extends over 17 amino acids. Written as DNA, the CDR3 is TGTGCCAGTAGAGGGGAGGACGTCGAATCAGGGGGTCAGCCCCAGCATTTT. Its protein product is CASRGEDVESGGQPQHF.

The chain uses TRBV5-1 and TRBJ2-7, with 9 bases identical to TRBD1. V was pared by 4 bases and J by 6 bases, with 5 bases of the junction left unmatched. CDR1 and CDR2 from the germline V gene are SGHRS and YFSETQ. The CDR3 runs to 13 residues. The CDR3 nucleotides read TGCGCCAGCAGCGCGGGACAGGGTGGCGAGCAGTACTTC. This gives the protein CASSAGQGGEQYF.

The CDR3 sequence is CASSVAGTSGGNNEQFF. CDR3 nucleotide sequence: TGTGCCAGCAGCGTAGCGGGGACTAGCGGGGGTAACAATGAGCAGTTCTTC. The chain has TRBV9 and TRBJ2-1; TRBD2 aligns across 14 bases. Germline CDR1 reads SGDLS; CDR2 reads YYNGEE. CDR3 size: 17 residues. With V trimmed by 0 bases and J by 5 bases, 4 bases remained unmatched. Together with reference TRBV9 and TRBJ2-1, the CDR3 gives the full variable domain: DSGVTQTPKHLITATGQRVTLRCSPRSGDLSVYWYQQSLDQGLQFLIQYYNGEERAKGNILERFSAQQFPDLHSELNLSSLELGDSALYFCASSVAGTSGGNNEQFFGPGTRLTVL.

The count of this clone is one. The chain couples TRBV4-2 to TRBJ1-5; the match to TRBD1 covers 7 bases. The J segment lost 7 bases and the V segment lost 0 bases, leaving 15 bases of the junction unmatched. Germline V gene data show CDR1 as LGHNA and CDR2 as YNFKEQ. The CDR3 has 18 amino acids. CDR3 loop: CASSQDGQGERSGQPQHF. The DNA for the CDR3 is TGTGCCAGCAGCCAAGATGGGCAGGGGGAAAGGTCGGGCCAGCCCCAGCATTTT.

The V gene is TRBV5-1, the J gene TRBJ1-3; possible D gene TRBD1, 5 bases. Germline V gene sequence: CDR1 SGHRS, CDR2 YFSETQ. The CDR3 is 13 amino acids. Trimming cost V 8 bases and J 0 bases, with 9 bases left between them. The CDR3 region is CASTDSSGNTIYF. The CDR3 nucleotides are TGCGCCAGTACCGACAGCTCTGGAAACACCATATATTTT.

The chain links TRBV7-8 to TRBJ2-3, with 15 bases lining up with TRBD2. This CDR3 has 16 amino acids. Germline V gives CDR1 SGHVS, CDR2 FQNEAQ. J gave up 2 bases and V 5 bases, and 2 bases lay outside the gene matches. The CDR3: CASSRTSGGATDTQYF. In DNA form, the CDR3 reads TGTGCCAGCAGCCGGACTAGCGGGGGGGCCACAGATACGCAGTATTTT.

This clone was observed a few times. V and J are TRBV7-3 and TRBJ1-1; unclear D gene. V gave up 1 base and J gave up 0 bases, with 6 bases separating them. Germline CDR1 and CDR2: SGHTA and FQGTGA. The CDR3 has 14 residues. CDR3 in DNA: TGTGCCAGCAGCTTAAAAAGAGTGAACACTGAAGCTTTCTTT. Protein product: CASSLKRVNTEAFF.

This chain joins TRBV6-5 and TRBJ1-5, with 9 positions matching TRBD1. After removal of 5 bases from V and 9 bases from J, the junction contained 8 bases not matched to a gene. Per germline, CDR1 MNHEY and CDR2 SVGAGI. The CDR3 runs 14 residues. The CDR3 region has the DNA TGTGCCAGCAGTCCGGGACAGGGACGGAGGCCCCAGCATTTT. This sequence encodes CASSPGQGRRPQHF.

The chain combines TRBV4-1 with TRBJ2-6, with no clear D. V was clipped by 1 base and J by 2 bases, with 3 bases between them. Germline values: CDR1 MGHRA, CDR2 YSYEKL. The CDR3 contains 14 residues. The CDR3 reads CASSQAAGANVLTF. The CDR3 DNA reads as TGCGCCAGCAGCCAAGCGGCTGGGGCCAACGTCCTGACTTTC.